This T cell receptor beta chain originates from a study of blood T cell repertoires in COVID-19. Overall study context: Samples representing acute and convalescent COVID-19 were sourced from the United States, Italy and Spain.

In germline, CDR1 is SQVTM, CDR2 ANQGSEA. V was shortened by 4 bases and J by 0 bases, with 13 bases between the two germline ends. This CDR3 contains 15 residues. Assay: immunoSEQ multiplex PCR; the TCRdb copy retains only in-frame clones and omits some. The data show 250,000 to 350,000 clones, about 88% seen once. The clonotype was recovered from a human donor with COVID-19, enrolled during active disease. The donor label of this sample is uncertain. Sequenced material: peripheral blood. The chain combines TRBV29-1 with TRBJ2-1; tentatively, D is TRBD2 (6 bases). DNA of the CDR3: TGCAGCGTTGCCCGGGACTTGAGCTCCTACAATGAGCAGTTCTTC. This sequence encodes CSVARDLSSYNEQFF.